This note documents a single T cell receptor (beta chain) sequence. Its antigen is unidentified. This entry belongs to a study of T cell repertoires in cytomegalovirus infection. Study-wide context: Public TCR beta signatures were indicative of both CMV infection and a matching HLA type.

One entry per CDR3 protein results from TCRdb running MiXCR on the reads. The data show fewer than 400,000 distinct CDR3 sequences, with less than 20% seen just once and around 8.6% held by the top ten. Germline V gives CDR1 SGHRS, CDR2 YFSETQ. V gave up 4 bases and J gave up 1 base; unmatched junction bases: 6. CDR3 length: 16 amino acids. Points from the study as a whole: Carriage of CMV together with the relevant HLA was identifiable through cumulative public TCR beta family frequency. Across the ex vivo response, the dominant clonotypes were HLA-C-restricted CMV-specific TCR beta clonotypes.

The rearrangement uses TRBV5-1 and TRBJ2-5; 11 nucleotides match TRBD2. The receptor was derived from a human donor in good health (CMV status not recorded). Some clones in this sample may be carry-over from other donors' samples. The source material was PBMCs. CDR3 nucleotide sequence: TGCGCCAGCAGCCTGTTACTAGCGGGAGTCCAAGAGACCCAGTACTTC. The encoded protein is CASSLLLAGVQETQYF.